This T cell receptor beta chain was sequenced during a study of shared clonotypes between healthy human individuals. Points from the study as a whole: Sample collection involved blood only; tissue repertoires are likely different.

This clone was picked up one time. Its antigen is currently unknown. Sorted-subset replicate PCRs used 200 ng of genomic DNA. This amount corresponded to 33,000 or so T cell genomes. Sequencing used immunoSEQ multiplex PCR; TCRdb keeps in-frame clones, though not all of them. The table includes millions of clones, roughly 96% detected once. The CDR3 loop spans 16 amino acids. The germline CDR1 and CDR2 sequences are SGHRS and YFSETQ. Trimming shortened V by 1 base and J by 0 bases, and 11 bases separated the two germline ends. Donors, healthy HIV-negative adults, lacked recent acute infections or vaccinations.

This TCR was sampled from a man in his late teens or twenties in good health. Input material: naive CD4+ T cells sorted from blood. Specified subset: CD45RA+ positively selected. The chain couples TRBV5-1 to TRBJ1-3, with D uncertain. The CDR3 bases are TGCGCCAGCAGCTTGACGAGTGAGCTCTCTGGAAACACCATATATTTT. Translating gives CASSLTSELSGNTIYF.